The 10 T cell receptor beta chains listed next were all sequenced from one sample in a study of blood T cell repertoires in COVID-19. TCRdb's table, derived via immunoSEQ multiplex PCR, lists solely in-frame clones and lacks some. The table includes about 130,000 clones, around 82% detected once. Sequenced: peripheral blood. The receptors shown here come from a woman in her twenties or thirties who had recovered from COVID-19.

The chain joins TRBV3-1 (or the pseudogene TRBV3-2) to TRBJ2-5; no reliable D call. The CDR3 covers 12 residues. Germline CDR1 is LGHDT and CDR2 is YNNKEL (reference sequence). V was pared by 1 base and J by 6 bases, with 6 bases between. CDR3 sequence reads: CASSQVEKTQYF. In nucleotides, the CDR3 is TGTGCCAGCAGCCAAGTAGAGAAGACCCAGTACTTC.

This rearrangement joins TRBV5-8 to TRBJ2-7, with 9 bases lining up with TRBD1. This CDR3 spans 15 amino acids. The germline V gene encodes CDR1 SGHTS and CDR2 YDEGEE. The junction had 7 bases not matched to a gene; V was cut back by 4 bases and J by 2 bases. The DNA for the CDR3 is TGTGCCAGCAGCGAGGGACAGGGCATTCCCTACGAGCAGTACTTC. Protein sequence: CASSEGQGIPYEQYF.

The CDR3, as DNA: TGCGCCAGCAGCCCCGCTAGCGGTCAAGAGACCCAGTACTTC. Its protein product is CASSPASGQETQYF. The chain uses TRBV5-1 and TRBJ2-5; 7 bases agree with TRBD2. Germline V CDR1 and CDR2: SGHRS, YFSETQ. This CDR3 contains 14 residues. V dropped 4 bases and J dropped 2; count of bases not matched to a gene: 5.

V and J are TRBV25-1 and TRBJ2-2; 8 bases are a match to TRBD1. The CDR3 has 17 residues. V lost 6 bases, J lost 1 base, and 10 bases stayed unmatched. The V gene's germline CDR1 is MGHDK and CDR2 SYGVNS. CDR3 sequence (DNA): TGTGCCAGCAGCACTTTCGACGGGACAGGGAACACCGGGGAGCTGTTTTTT. Translation gives CASSTFDGTGNTGELFF. Using reference TRBV25-1 and TRBJ2-2 for the parts outside the CDR3, the full variable domain is EADIYQTPRYLVIGTGKKITLECSQTMGHDKMYWYQQDPGMELHLIHYSYGVNSTEKGDLSSESTVSRIRTEHFPLTLESARPSHTSQYLCASSTFDGTGNTGELFFGEGSRLTVL.

The rearrangement links TRBV5-5 to TRBJ2-1; D is possibly TRBD1 (5 bases). Germline V gene lookup returns CDR1 SGHKS and CDR2 YYEKEE (reference sequence). V dropped 4 bases and J dropped 0 bases, with 11 bases sitting between them. The CDR3 sequence is 15 residues long. CDR3 in amino acids: CASSEQASSYNEQFF. The CDR3 DNA is TGTGCCAGCAGCGAACAGGCTAGCTCCTACAATGAGCAGTTCTTC.

This rearrangement joins TRBV30 to TRBJ2-1, with 15 bases aligning to TRBD2. Unmatched junction bases numbered 1, after V lost 3 bases and J lost 4 bases. The CDR3 sequence is 15 residues long. Germline V gene sequence: CDR1 GTSNPN, CDR2 SVGIG (reference sequence). The CDR3 sequence is CAWRGLAGGYNEQFF. The CDR3 coding sequence is TGTGCCTGGAGGGGACTAGCGGGGGGATACAATGAGCAGTTCTTC.

The genes are TRBV27 and TRBJ2-1; 7 nucleotides line up with TRBD1. Germline lookup yields CDR1 MNHEY and CDR2 SMNVEV (reference sequence). The CDR3 is 13 residues long. The J segment lost 3 bases and the V segment lost 6 bases, leaving 2 bases of the junction unmatched. DNA of the CDR3: TGTGCCAGCAGCCGGGACAGCTACAATGAGCAGTTCTTC. Translated: CASSRDSYNEQFF.

This sequence joins TRBV6-5 and TRBJ1-2; a weak D match, TRBD1 (5 bases). V lost 2 bases and J 7 bases, leaving 11 bases between the germline ends. Germline CDR1 MNHEY, CDR2 SVGAGI. The CDR3 length is 13 residues. This CDR3 is CASSYNRLLGYTF. The CDR3 coding sequence is TGTGCCAGCAGTTACAACAGGTTACTTGGCTACACCTTC.

The chain employs TRBV12-3 or TRBV12-4 and TRBJ1-2, with D unclear. This CDR3 comprises 11 residues. V lost 3 bases, J lost 3 bases, and 2 bases lay in between. CDR3 nucleotide sequence: TGTGCCAGCAGTTTCGACTATGGCTACACCTTC. Amino acid sequence: CASSFDYGYTF.

V gene TRBV7-2 combines with J gene TRBJ1-5, with a possible D match to TRBD1 (6 bases). Trimming shortened V by 1 base and J by 2 bases, and 9 bases separated the two germline ends. CDR1 SGHTA and CDR2 FQGNSA come from the germline V gene. The CDR3 has 15 residues. The CDR3 is CASSLERTGNQPQHF. For the CDR3, the DNA is TGTGCCAGCAGCTTAGAAAGGACAGGCAATCAGCCCCAGCATTTT.